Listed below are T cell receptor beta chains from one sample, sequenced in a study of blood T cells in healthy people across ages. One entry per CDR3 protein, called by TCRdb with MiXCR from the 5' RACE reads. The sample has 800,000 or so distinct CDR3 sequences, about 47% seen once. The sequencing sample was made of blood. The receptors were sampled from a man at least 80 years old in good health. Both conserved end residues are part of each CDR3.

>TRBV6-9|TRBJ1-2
CASRGRAVRYTF
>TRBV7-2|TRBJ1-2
CASSLVQARGGYTF
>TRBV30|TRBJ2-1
CAWSGQLYNEQFF
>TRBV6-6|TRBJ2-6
CASSYERSGANVLTF
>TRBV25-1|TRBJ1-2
CASRGKLAYGYTF
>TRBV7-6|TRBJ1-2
CASSSHGLIVYGGYTF
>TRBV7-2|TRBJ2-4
CASSLCGRLPRIQYF
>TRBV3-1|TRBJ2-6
CASSSLGAGASVLTF
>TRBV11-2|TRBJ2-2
CANSLRAALGGELFF
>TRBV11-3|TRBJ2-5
CASSLTGGHQETQYF
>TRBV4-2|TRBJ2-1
CASSQRDRASEQFF
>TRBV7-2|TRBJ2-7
CASSLSGMASYEQYF
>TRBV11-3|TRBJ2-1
CASSLGSAEQFF
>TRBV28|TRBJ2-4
CASSLLGNGNIQYF
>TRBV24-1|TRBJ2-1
CATGGPNYNEQFF
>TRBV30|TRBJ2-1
CAWSADLYNEQFF
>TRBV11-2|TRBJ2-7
CASTRDHSSYEQYF
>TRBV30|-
CAWSFLGTSGNLNIQYF
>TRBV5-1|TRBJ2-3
CASSLEGMSGTDTQYF
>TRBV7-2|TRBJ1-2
CASSLGGAHGYTF
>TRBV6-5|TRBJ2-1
CASSYSGGGPVYEQFF
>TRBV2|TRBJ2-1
CASSEASTEQFF
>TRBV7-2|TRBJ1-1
CASSLAKAGTTEAFF
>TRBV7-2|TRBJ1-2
CASSLRQIKGYTF
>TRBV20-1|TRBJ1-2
CSATGRLGYTF
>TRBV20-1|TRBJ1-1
CSATRAGGYTEAFF
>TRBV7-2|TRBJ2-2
CASSAGQTNTGELFF
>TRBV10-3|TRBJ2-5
CAISEGTGNVQYF
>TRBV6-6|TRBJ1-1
CASSYTDNTEAFF
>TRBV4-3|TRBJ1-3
CASSARWGGRPGNTIYF
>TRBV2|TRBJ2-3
CVSSEARTHTDTQYF
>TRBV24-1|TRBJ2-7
CATSKPFAPYEQYF
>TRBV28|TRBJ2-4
CASRSPLAGVHEQYF
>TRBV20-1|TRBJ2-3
CSAKDRVVPDTQYF
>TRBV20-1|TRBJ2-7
CSARDHQFRANEQYF
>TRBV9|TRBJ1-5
CASSVGANSNQPQHF
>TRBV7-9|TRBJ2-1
CASRGQGWDNEQFF
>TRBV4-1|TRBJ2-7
CASSQGSGSYEQYF
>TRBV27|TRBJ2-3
CASSIRTSGPRGTDTQYF
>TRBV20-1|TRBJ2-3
CSARTGIGTDTQYF
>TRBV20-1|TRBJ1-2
CSAAQGRYGYTF
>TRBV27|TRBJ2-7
CASSAGTGVEQYF
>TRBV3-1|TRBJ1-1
CASSQPGQGGAEAFF
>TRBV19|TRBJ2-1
CASREGGPYNEQFF
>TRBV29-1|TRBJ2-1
CSVQLAPPGGEQFF
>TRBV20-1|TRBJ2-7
CSASPGVADSYNEQYF
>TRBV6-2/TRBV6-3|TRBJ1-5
CASVRKGDSGNQPQHF
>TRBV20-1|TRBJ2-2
CSARDQAGGPFGELFF
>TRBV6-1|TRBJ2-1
CASSEYRGSYNEQFF
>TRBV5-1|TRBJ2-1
CASSLEVRQRSYNEQFF
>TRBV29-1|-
CSVDGGSSYNEQYF
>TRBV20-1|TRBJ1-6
CSAKDPGQASPLHF
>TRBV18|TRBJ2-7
CASSPTGTSLRGWDYEQYF
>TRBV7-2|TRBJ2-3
CASSDRQVTDTQYF
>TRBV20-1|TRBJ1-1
CSASVGGNTEAFF
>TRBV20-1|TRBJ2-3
CSARLRQVPISTDTQYF